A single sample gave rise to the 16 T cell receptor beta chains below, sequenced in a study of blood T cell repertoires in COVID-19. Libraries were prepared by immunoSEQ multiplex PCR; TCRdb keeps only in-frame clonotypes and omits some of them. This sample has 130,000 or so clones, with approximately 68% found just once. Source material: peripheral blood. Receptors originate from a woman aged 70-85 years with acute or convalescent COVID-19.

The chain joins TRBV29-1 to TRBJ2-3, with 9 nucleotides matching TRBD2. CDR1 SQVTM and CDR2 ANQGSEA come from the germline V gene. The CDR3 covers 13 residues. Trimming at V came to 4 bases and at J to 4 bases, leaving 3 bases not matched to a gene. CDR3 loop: CSVGGGAADTQYF. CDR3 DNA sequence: TGCAGCGTTGGCGGGGGGGCAGCAGATACGCAGTATTTT.

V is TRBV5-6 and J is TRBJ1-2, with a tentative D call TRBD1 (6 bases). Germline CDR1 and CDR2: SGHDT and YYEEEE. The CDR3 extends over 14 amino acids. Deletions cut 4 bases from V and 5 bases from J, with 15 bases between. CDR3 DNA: TGTGCCAGCAGCCGTGACATTCAGGGGTATGGCTACACCTTC. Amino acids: CASSRDIQGYGYTF.

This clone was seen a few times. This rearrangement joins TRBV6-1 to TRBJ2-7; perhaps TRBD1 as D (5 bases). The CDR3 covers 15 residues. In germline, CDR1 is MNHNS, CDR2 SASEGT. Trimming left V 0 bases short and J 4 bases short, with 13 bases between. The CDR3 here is CASSEARGNRYEQYF. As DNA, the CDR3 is TGTGCCAGCAGTGAAGCAAGGGGAAATAGGTACGAGCAGTACTTC.

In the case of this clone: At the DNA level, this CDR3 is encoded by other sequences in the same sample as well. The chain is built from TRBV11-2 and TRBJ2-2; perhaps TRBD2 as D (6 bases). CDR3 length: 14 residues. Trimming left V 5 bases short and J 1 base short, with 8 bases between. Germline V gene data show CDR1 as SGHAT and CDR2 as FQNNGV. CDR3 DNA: TGTGCCAGCAGCCGGCGGGGGAACACCGGGGAGCTGTTTTTT. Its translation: CASSRRGNTGELFF.

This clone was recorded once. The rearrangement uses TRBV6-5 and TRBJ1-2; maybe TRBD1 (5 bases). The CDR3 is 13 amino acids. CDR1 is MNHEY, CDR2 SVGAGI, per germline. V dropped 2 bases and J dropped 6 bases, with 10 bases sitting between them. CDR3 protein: CASSYGGDDGYTF. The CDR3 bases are TGTGCCAGCAGTTACGGAGGGGACGATGGCTACACCTTC.

CDR3 coding DNA: TGCGCCAGCAGCCAAGGGGCCTCCTACGAGCAGTACTTC. Translated, it gives CASSQGASYEQYF. The chain has TRBV4-3 and TRBJ2-7; D unclear. The CDR3 has 13 amino acids. The germline V gene encodes CDR1 LGHNA and CDR2 YSLEER. Trimming stripped 1 base from V and 0 bases from J, with 4 bases between.

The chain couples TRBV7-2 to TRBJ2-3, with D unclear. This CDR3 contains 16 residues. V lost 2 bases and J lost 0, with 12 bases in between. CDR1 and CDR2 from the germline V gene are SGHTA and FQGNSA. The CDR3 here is CASSLTLRLSTDTQYF. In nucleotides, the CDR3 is TGTGCCAGCAGCTTAACATTGCGGCTAAGCACAGATACGCAGTATTTT. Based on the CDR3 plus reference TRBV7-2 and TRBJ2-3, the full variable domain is GAGVSQSPSNKVTEKGKDVELRCDPISGHTALYWYRQSLGQGLEFLIYFQGNSAPDKSGLPSDRFSAERTGGSVSTLTIQRTQQEDSAVYLCASSLTLRLSTDTQYFGPGTRLTVL.

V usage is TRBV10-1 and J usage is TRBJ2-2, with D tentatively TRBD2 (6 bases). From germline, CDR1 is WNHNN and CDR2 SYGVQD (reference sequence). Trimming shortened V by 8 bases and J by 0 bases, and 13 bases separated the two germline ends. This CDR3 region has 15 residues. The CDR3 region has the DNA TGCGCCAGCTCCACAGGCGGGGCGAACACCGGGGAGCTGTTTTTT. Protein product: CASSTGGANTGELFF.

DNA of the CDR3: TGTGCCATCAGTGATTCACTTACGACAGGGGGAACTTACGAGCAGTACTTC. Its protein product is CAISDSLTTGGTYEQYF. This chain connects TRBV10-3 to TRBJ2-7, with 9 bases aligning to TRBD1. With 3 bases clipped from V and 4 bases from J, the junction kept 13 bases outside the gene matches. The germline V gene has CDR1 ENHRY and CDR2 SYGVKD. The CDR3 contains 17 residues.

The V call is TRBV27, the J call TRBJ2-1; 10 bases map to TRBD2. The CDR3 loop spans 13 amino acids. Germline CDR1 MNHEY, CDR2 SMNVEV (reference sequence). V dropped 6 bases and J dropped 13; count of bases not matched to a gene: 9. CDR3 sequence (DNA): TGTGCCAGCAGCCATCAGCCTAGCGGGAGTCAGTTCTTC. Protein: CASSHQPSGSQFF.

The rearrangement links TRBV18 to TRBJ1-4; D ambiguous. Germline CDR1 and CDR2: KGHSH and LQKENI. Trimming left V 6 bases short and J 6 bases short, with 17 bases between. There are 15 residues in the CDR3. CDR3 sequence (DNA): TGTGCCAGCTCCCTCAGGAGGGTCGGGGATGAAAAACTGTTTTTT. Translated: CASSLRRVGDEKLFF.

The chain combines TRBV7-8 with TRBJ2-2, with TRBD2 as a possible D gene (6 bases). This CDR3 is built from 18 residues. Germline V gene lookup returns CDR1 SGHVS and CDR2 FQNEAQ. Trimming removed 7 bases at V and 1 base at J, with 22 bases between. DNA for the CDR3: TGTGCCAGCAACTATTTTTTAGCCGGCGGGAAGAACACCGGGGAGCTGTTTTTT. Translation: CASNYFLAGGKNTGELFF.

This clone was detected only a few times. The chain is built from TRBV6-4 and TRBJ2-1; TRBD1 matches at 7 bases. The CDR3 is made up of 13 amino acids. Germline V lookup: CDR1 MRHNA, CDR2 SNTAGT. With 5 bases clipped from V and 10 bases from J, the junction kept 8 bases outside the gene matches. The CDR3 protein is CASSPRQGREQFF. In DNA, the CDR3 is TGTGCCAGCAGTCCTCGACAGGGCCGGGAGCAGTTCTTC.

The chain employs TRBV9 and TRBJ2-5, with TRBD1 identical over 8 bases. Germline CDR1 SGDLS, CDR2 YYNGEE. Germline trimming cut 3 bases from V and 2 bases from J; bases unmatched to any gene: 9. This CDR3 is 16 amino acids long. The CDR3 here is CASSADDRGGQETQYF. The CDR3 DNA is TGTGCCAGCAGCGCAGATGACAGGGGTGGACAAGAGACCCAGTACTTC.

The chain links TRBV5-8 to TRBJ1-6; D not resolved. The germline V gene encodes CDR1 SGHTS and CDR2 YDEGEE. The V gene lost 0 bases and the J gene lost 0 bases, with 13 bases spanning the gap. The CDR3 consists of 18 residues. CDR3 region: CASSLERLLSSYNSPLHF. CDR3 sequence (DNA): TGTGCCAGCAGCTTGGAACGACTCCTCAGCTCCTATAATTCACCCCTCCACTTT. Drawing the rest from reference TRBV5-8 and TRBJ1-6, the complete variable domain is EAGVTQSPTHLIKTRGQQATLRCSPISGHTSVYWYQQALGLGLQFLLWYDEGEERNRGNFPPRFSGRQFPNYSSELNVNALELEDSALYLCASSLERLLSSYNSPLHFGNGTRLTVT.

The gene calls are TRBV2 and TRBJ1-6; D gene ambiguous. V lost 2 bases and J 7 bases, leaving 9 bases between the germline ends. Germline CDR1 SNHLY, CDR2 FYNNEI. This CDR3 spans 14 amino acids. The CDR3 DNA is TGTGCCAGCAGTGAATCGGGTGACAATTCACCCCTCCACTTT. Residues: CASSESGDNSPLHF. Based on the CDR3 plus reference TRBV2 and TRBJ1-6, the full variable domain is EPEVTQTPSHQVTQMGQEVILRCVPISNHLYFYWYRQILGQKVEFLVSFYNNEISEKSEIFDDQFSVERPDGSNFTLKIRSTKLEDSAMYFCASSESGDNSPLHFGNGTRLTVT.